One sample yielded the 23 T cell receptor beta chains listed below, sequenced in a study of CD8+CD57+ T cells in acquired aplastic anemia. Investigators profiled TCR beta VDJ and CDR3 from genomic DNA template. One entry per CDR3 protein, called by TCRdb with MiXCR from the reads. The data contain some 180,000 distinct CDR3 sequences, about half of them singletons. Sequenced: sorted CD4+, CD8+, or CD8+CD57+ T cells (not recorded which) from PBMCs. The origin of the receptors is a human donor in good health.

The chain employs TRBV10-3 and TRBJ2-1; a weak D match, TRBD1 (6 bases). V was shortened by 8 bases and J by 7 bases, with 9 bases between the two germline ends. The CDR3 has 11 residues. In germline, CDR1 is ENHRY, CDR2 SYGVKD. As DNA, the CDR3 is TGTGCCATCGCAAGGGGGAATGAGCAGTTCTTC. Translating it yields CAIARGNEQFF.

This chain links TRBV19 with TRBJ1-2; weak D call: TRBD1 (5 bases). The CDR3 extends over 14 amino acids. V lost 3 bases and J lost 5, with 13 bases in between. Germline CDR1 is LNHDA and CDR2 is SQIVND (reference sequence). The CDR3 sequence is CASSMDRGNYGYTF. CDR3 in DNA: TGTGCCAGTAGTATGGATCGGGGGAATTATGGCTACACCTTC.

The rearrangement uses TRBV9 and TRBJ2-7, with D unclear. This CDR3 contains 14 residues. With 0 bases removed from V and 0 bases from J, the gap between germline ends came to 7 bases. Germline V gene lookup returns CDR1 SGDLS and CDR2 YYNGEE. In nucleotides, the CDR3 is TGTGCCAGCAGCGTAGCAGCGACCTCCTACGAGCAGTACTTC. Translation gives CASSVAATSYEQYF.

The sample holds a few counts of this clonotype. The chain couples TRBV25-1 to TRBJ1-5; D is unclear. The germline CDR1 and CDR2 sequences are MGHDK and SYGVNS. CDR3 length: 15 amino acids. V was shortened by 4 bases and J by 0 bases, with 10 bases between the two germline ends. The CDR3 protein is CASSGVGYSNQPQHF. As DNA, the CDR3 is TGTGCCAGCAGTGGGGTGGGGTATAGCAATCAGCCCCAGCATTTT.

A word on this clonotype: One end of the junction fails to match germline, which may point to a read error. CDR3 in DNA: TGTGCCAGCAGCCCTAACGGGGAATTGGGTTCCTACGATCAGTACTTC. Its translation is CASSPNGELGSYDQYF. The chain employs TRBV3-1 and TRBJ2-7; D perhaps matches TRBD2 (5 bases). Germline CDR1 is LGHDT and CDR2 is YNNKEL (reference sequence). CDR3 length equals 16 residues.

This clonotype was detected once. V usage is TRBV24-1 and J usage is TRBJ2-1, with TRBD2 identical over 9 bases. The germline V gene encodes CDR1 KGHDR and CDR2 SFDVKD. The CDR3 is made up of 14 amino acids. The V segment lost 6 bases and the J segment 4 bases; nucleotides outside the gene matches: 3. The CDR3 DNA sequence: TGTGCCACCAGTCTAGCGGGACTTTACAATGAGCAGTTCTTC. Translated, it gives CATSLAGLYNEQFF.

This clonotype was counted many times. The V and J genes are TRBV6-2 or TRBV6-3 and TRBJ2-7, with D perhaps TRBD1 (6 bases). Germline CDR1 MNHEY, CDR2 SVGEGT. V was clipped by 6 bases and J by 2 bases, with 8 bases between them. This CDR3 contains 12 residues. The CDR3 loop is CASSYRAYEQYF. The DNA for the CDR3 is TGTGCCAGCAGCTACAGGGCCTACGAGCAGTACTTC.

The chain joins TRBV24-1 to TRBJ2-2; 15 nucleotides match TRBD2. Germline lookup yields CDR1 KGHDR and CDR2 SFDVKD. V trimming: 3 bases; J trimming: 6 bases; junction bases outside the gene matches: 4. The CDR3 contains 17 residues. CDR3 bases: TGTGCCACCAGTGATCAGGGACTAGCGGGGGGACCCGGGGAGCTGTTTTTT. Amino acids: CATSDQGLAGGPGELFF.

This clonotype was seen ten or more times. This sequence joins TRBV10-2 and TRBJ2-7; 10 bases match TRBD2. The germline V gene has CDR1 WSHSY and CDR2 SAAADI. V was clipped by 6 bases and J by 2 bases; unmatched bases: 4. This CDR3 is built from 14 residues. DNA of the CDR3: TGCGCCAGCAGGGAGAGCGGGAGGGCCTACGAGCAGTACTTC. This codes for CASRESGRAYEQYF.

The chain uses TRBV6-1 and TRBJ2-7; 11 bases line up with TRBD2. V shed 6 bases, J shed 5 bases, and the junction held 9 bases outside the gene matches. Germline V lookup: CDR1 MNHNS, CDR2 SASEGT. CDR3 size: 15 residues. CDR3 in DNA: TGTGCCAGCAGGTTAGCGGGAGGGCGGTCCCACGAGCAGTACTTC. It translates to CASRLAGGRSHEQYF.

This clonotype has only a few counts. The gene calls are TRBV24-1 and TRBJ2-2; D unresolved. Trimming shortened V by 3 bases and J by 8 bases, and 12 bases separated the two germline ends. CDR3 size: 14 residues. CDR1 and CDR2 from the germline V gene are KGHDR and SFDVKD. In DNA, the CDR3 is TGTGCCACCAGTGATCAAGGACCCTCTGGGGAGCTGTTTTTT. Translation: CATSDQGPSGELFF.

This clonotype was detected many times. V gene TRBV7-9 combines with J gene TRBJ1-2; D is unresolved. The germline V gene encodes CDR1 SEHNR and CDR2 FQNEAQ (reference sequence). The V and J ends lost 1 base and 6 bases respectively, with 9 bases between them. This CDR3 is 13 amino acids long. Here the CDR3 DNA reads TGTGCCAGCAGCTTAGTAGTAGGCGATGGCTACACCTTC. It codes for CASSLVVGDGYTF.

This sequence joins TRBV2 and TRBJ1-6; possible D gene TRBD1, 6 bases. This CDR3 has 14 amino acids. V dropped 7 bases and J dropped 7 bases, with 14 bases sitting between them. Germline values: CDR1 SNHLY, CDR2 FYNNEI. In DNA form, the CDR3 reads TGTGCCAGCACCGAGGACAGTGTGAATTCACCCCTCCACTTT. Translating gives CASTEDSVNSPLHF. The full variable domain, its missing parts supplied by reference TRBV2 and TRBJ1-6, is EPEVTQTPSHQVTQMGQEVILRCVPISNHLYFYWYRQILGQKVEFLVSFYNNEISEKSEIFDDQFSVERPDGSNFTLKIRSTKLEDSAMYFCASTEDSVNSPLHFGNGTRLTVT.

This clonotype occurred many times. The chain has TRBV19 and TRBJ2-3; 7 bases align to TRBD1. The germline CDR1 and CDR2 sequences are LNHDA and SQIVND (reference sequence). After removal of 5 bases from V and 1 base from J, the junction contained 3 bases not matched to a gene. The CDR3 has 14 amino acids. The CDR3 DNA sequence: TGTGCCAGTAGTGATACAGGGGGCACAGATACGCAGTATTTT. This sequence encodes CASSDTGGTDTQYF.

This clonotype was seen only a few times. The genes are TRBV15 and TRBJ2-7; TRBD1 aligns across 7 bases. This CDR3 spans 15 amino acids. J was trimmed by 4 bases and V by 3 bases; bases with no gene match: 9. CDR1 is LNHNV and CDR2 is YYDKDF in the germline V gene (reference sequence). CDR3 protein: CATSSPGQREYEQYF. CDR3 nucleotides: TGTGCCACCAGCAGTCCGGGACAGAGGGAATACGAGCAGTACTTC.

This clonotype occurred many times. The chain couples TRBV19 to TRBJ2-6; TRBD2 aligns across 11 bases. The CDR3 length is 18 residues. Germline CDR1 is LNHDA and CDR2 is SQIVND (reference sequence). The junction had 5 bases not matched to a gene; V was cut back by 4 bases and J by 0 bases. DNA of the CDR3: TGTGCCAGTAGTAGTGGACTAGCGGGCTCCTCTGGGGCCAACGTCCTGACTTTC. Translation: CASSSGLAGSSGANVLTF. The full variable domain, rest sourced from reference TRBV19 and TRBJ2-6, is DGGITQSPKYLFRKEGQNVTLSCEQNLNHDAMYWYRQDPGQGLRLIYYSQIVNDFQKGDIAEGYSVSREKKESFPLTVTSAQKNPTAFYLCASSSGLAGSSGANVLTFGAGSRLTVL.

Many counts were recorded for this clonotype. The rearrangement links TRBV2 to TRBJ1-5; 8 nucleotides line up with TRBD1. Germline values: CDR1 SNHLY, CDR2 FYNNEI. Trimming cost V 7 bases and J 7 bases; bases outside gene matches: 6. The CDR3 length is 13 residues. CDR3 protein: CASNRRGQQPQHF. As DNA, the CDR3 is TGTGCCAGCAATCGCAGGGGGCAACAGCCCCAGCATTTT.

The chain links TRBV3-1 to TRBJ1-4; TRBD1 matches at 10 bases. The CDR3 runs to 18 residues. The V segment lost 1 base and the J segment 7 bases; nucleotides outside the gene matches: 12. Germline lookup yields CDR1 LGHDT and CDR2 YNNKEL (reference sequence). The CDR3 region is CASSQVRQGARRGEKLFF. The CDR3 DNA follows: TGTGCCAGCAGCCAAGTTAGACAGGGGGCGCGACGAGGTGAAAAACTGTTTTTT.

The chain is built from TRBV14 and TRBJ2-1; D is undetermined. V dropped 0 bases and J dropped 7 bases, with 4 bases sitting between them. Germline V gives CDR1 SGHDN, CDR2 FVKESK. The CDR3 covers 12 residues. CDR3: CASSQDWNEQFF. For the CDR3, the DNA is TGTGCCAGCAGCCAAGATTGGAATGAGCAGTTCTTC.

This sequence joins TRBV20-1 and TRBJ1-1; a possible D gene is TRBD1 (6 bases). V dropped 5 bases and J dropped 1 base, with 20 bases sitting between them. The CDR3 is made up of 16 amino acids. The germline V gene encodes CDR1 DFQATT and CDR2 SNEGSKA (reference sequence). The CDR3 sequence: CSAGYRAPGGNTEAFF. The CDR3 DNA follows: TGCAGTGCTGGCTACAGGGCCCCCGGAGGGAACACTGAAGCTTTCTTT.

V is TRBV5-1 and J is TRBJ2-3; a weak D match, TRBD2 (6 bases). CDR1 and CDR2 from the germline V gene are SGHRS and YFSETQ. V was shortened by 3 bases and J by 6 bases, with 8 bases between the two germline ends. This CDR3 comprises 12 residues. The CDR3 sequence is CASSWRGDTQYF. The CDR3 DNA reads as TGCGCCAGCAGCTGGAGGGGTGATACGCAGTATTTT.

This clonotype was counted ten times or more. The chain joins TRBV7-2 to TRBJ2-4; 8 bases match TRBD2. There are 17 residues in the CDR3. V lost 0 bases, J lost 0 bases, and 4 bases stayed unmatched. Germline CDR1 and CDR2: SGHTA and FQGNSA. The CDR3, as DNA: TGTGCCAGCAGCTTAGCGCTAGCGGGCAGAGCCAAAAACATTCAGTACTTC. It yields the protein CASSLALAGRAKNIQYF.

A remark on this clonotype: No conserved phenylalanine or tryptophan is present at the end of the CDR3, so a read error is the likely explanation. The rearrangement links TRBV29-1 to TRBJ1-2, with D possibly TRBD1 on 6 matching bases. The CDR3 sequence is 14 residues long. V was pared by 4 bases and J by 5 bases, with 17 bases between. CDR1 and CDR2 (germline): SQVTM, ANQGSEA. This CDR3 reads CSVVYRVWGYGYTI. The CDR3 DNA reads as TGCAGCGTTGTTTACAGGGTGTGGGGGTATGGCTACACCATC.